This record concerns one TCR beta chain sequence. This entry comes from a study of blood T cell repertoires in COVID-19. Overall study: Sources were T cells, B-cell-depleted T cells, or PBMCs; the material itself was cDNA or gDNA.

Germline CDR1 reads GTSNPN; CDR2 reads SVGIG (reference sequence). V lost 4 bases and J lost 4; bases outside the gene matches: 7. The CDR3 contains 14 residues. Sequenced by immunoSEQ multiplex PCR; TCRdb stores in-frame clones only, minus some. The sample lists roughly 200,000 clones; approximately 85% were seen once. Those who participated ranged in age from about 18 to 89 years and resided in some 24 US areas. In assigning cohorts, the study relied on participant-reported clinical history. The V call is TRBV30, the J call TRBJ1-5, with 7 nucleotides matching TRBD1. Sequencing was performed on PBMCs or T cells enriched from blood (not recorded which). The sequence derives from a middle-aged man with acute COVID-19. CDR3: CAWTVRDRNQPQHF. CDR3 sequence (DNA): TGTGCCTGGACAGTCCGGGACAGAAATCAGCCCCAGCATTTT.